Shown below are 2 T cell receptor beta chains from a single sample sequenced in a study of cytomegalovirus exposure and HLA in healthy donors. Primers: 60 Vbeta forward and 13 Jbeta reverse. This table comes from immunoSEQ multiplex PCR, and its TCRdb copy is limited to in-frame clones, with some not included. Of some 140,000 clones in the sample, approximately 9% were seen once. Sequenced: PBMCs. The receptors shown here come from a woman aged 40 to 50 in good health and CMV-seropositive.

The rearrangement uses TRBV9 and TRBJ2-1; D might be TRBD2 (6 bases). This CDR3 comprises 15 residues. Germline lookup yields CDR1 SGDLS and CDR2 YYNGEE. V shed 0 bases and J shed 3 bases, with 10 bases lying between them. CDR3 in amino acids: CASSVVSGDYNEQFF. DNA for the CDR3: TGTGCCAGCAGCGTAGTTAGCGGAGACTACAATGAGCAGTTCTTC.

This clone came up a few times. The J gene is TRBJ2-7, the V gene TRBV7-8; 13 bases fit TRBD2. Germline V lookup: CDR1 SGHVS, CDR2 FQNEAQ. The V and J ends lost 5 bases and 2 bases, in that order; junction bases with no gene match: 6. The CDR3 is 16 amino acids. The CDR3: CASSPMGLAGTYEQYF. CDR3 nucleotides: TGTGCCAGCAGCCCAATGGGACTAGCGGGGACCTACGAGCAGTACTTC. Filled out from reference TRBV7-8 and TRBJ2-7, the complete variable domain reads GAGVSQSPRYKVAKRGQDVALRCDPISGHVSLFWYQQALGQGPEFLTYFQNEAQLDKSGLPSDRFFAERPEGSVSTLKIQRTQQEDSAVYLCASSPMGLAGTYEQYFGPGTRLTVT.